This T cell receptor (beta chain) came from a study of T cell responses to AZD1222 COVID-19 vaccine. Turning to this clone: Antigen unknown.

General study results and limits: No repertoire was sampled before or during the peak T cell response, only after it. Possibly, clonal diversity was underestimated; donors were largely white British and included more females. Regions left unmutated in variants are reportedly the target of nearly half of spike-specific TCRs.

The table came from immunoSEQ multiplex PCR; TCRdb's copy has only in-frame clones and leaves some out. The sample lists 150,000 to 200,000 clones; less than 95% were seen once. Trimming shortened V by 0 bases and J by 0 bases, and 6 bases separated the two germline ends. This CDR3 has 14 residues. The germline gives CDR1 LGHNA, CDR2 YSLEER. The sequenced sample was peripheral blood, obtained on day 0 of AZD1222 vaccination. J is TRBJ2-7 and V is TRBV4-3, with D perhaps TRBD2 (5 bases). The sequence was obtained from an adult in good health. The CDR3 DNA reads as TGCGCCAGCAGCCAAGACACTAGCTCCTACGAGCAGTACTTC. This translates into CASSQDTSSYEQYF.